The clone carrying this T cell receptor (beta chain) was found many times. Its matching antigen is unknown. Germline V gene sequence: CDR1 SGHRS, CDR2 YFSETQ. This CDR3 spans 15 amino acids. The V end was cut by 4 bases, the J end by 4 bases, with 17 bases between. This record comes from a study of T cells in Graves' hyperthyroidism and ophthalmopathy. Study context: Specimen type is peripheral blood, collected at initial diagnosis prior to any treatment.

Authors of the study amplified TCR beta CDR3 regions from RNA transcripts. Using the HTBI primer set, a first-round RT-PCR was run on the TCR CDR3. MiXCR, run by TCRdb on the multiplex PCR reads, gives a single entry per CDR3 protein. The repertoire holds around 200,000 distinct CDR3 sequences, around 19% seen once, with 35% to 50% in the top ten. Fresh peripheral blood, approximately 9.7 ml, was the source of the PBMCs. Findings and caveats of the study: Blood held most thyroid clonotypes expanded above 0.001 frequency.

The sample consisted of blood. The origin of this receptor is a man in his forties with Graves' hyperthyroidism. The chain couples TRBV5-1 to TRBJ1-1; perhaps TRBD1 as D (5 bases). This chain's CDR3 is CASSAQGGVGTEAFF. CDR3 nucleotides: TGCGCCAGCAGCGCTCAGGGAGGGGTTGGCACTGAAGCTTTCTTT.